Listed here are 8 T cell receptor beta chains from one sample, sequenced in a study of T cell repertoires in aging, cancer and after chemotherapy. Amplification of TCR beta used genomic DNA extracted from peripheral blood. Rearranged V-D-J TRB sequences were amplified with a mixed TRB-A/B primer pool. Via MiXCR, TCRdb re-called the multiplex PCR reads, giving one row per CDR3 protein. The sample holds over a thousand distinct CDR3 sequences, about half seen once. Sequenced material: blood. These receptors all stem from a human donor with a blood cancer.

The V gene is TRBV12-3 or TRBV12-4, the J gene TRBJ2-7, with D tentatively TRBD2 (5 bases). V was trimmed by 4 bases and J by 6 bases, leaving 13 bases between them. The length of the CDR3 is 13 residues. CDR3 residues: CASSSEEFGEQYF. For the CDR3, the DNA is TGTGCCAGCAGTTCGGAGGAATTCGGCGAGCAGTACTTC.

The gene calls are TRBV5-1 and TRBJ2-1, with a possible D match to TRBD2 (6 bases). V lost 0 bases and J lost 1, with 8 bases in between. The CDR3 covers 15 residues. CDR1 is SGHRS and CDR2 is YFSETQ in the germline V gene. The CDR3 nucleotides read TGCGCCAGCAGCTTGGTGGGGGGTTCCTACAATGAGCAGTTCTTC. Protein sequence: CASSLVGGSYNEQFF.

V usage is TRBV30 and J usage is TRBJ1-4; TRBD1 might be the D (5 bases). V was cut by 5 bases and J by 7 bases, with 11 bases left in between. Germline loops: CDR1 GTSNPN, CDR2 SVGIG (reference sequence). CDR3 size: 12 residues. The CDR3 bases are TGTGCCTGGGGACGGGACGGTGAAAAACTGTTTTTT. Translating gives CAWGRDGEKLFF.

Relative to its sample, this clonotype is large (0.1 to 1%). The gene calls are TRBV27 and TRBJ1-5; the D gene is possibly TRBD1 (6 bases). Trimming shortened V by 7 bases and J by 3 bases, and 10 bases separated the two germline ends. The CDR3 length is 13 residues. Germline-derived CDR1 and CDR2 are MNHEY and SMNVEV (reference sequence). CDR3 in amino acids: CASKQGNNQPQHF. CDR3 bases: TGTGCCAGCAAGCAGGGGAACAATCAGCCCCAGCATTTT.

This clonotype is medium-sized within its sample. The chain joins TRBV18 to TRBJ2-7; possibly TRBD1 for D (6 bases). Germline CDR1 is KGHSH and CDR2 is LQKENI. The CDR3 consists of 11 residues. The V end lost 3 bases, the J end lost 13 bases, and 13 bases lay between the germline ends. The chain's CDR3 is CASSPRTELYF. The CDR3 DNA sequence: TGTGCCAGCTCACCCCGGACAGAACTATACTTC.

This clonotype is judged medium-sized. The rearrangement uses TRBV5-1 and TRBJ2-3; 10 nucleotides line up with TRBD2. Germline assignment: CDR1 SGHRS and CDR2 YFSETQ. The CDR3 runs to 15 residues. V shed 5 bases and J 7 bases; nucleotides not matched to a gene: 10. The CDR3 DNA is TGCGCCAGCAGACCCTCTAGCGGGAGACGGAATACGCAGTATTTT. It codes for CASRPSSGRRNTQYF. Full variable domain (outside the CDR3, taken from reference TRBV5-1 and TRBJ2-3): KAGVTQTPRYLIKTRGQQVTLSCSPISGHRSVSWYQQTPGQGLQFLFEYFSETQRNKGNFPGRFSGRQFSNSRSEMNVSTLELGDSALYLCASRPSSGRRNTQYFGPGTRLTVL.

This clonotype ranks as medium-sized. The chain couples TRBV10-3 to TRBJ2-7; D is perhaps TRBD1 (6 bases). V shed 3 bases and J shed 2 bases, with 14 bases lying between them. This CDR3 comprises 15 residues. Germline CDR1 reads ENHRY; CDR2 reads SYGVKD. CDR3 in DNA: TGTGCCATCAGTGAACCCGACAGGCCTCCCTACGAGCAGTACTTC. Translating gives CAISEPDRPPYEQYF.

This rearrangement joins TRBV28 to TRBJ1-3, with D tentatively TRBD1 (5 bases). The germline V gene has CDR1 MDHEN and CDR2 SYDVKM. Trimming took off 5 bases at V and 0 bases at J, with 14 bases between the two ends. This CDR3 has 16 residues. CDR3 residues: CASSIHGDRSGNTIYF. Written as DNA, the CDR3 is TGTGCCAGCAGTATACATGGGGACCGCTCTGGAAACACCATATATTTT. Based on the CDR3 plus reference TRBV28 and TRBJ1-3, the full variable domain is DVKVTQSSRYLVKRTGEKVFLECVQDMDHENMFWYRQDPGLGLRLIYFSYDVKMKEKGDIPEGYSVSREKKERFSLILESASTNQTSMYLCASSIHGDRSGNTIYFGEGSWLTVV.